The rows below give T cell receptor beta chains drawn from one sample of a study of PD-L1 blockade in urothelial cancer. Here immunoSEQ multiplex PCR was the method, and the copy in TCRdb shows in-frame clones only, minus some. The table lists about 30,000 clones, about nine tenths of them singletons. Sequenced material: PBMCs, taken around atezolizumab (anti-PD-L1) treatment. The source is a man of 80 years or more with urothelial cancer. The CDR3 runs from the conserved cysteine through the conserved F or W. D genes are given only for firm matches.

V gene: TRBV29-1
D gene: NA
J gene: TRBJ2-3
CDR3 length: 12
CDR3 DNA: TGCAGCGTTTACTCAGGGCCAGATACGCAGTATTTT
CDR3 protein: CSVYSGPDTQYF

V gene: TRBV18
D gene: NA
J gene: TRBJ1-5
CDR3 length: 13
CDR3 DNA: TGTGCCAGCTCCGAGGGTAGCAATCAGCCCCAGCATTTT
CDR3 protein: CASSEGSNQPQHF

V gene: TRBV5-1
D gene: NA
J gene: TRBJ2-7
CDR3 length: 13
CDR3 DNA: TGCGCCAGCAGCCTGGGGGGGCTGGACGAGCAGTACTTC
CDR3 protein: CASSLGGLDEQYF

V gene: TRBV5-4
D gene: TRBD2
J gene: TRBJ2-7
CDR3 length: 14
CDR3 DNA: TGTGCCAGCAGCCTAGGCGGGAGGGCCTACGAGCAGTACTTC
CDR3 protein: CASSLGGRAYEQYF

V gene: TRBV19
D gene: NA
J gene: TRBJ1-2
CDR3 length: 13
CDR3 DNA: TGTGCCAGTAGAACTTCAGGGGTAGCTGGCTACACCTTC
CDR3 protein: CASRTSGVAGYTF

V gene: TRBV5-1
D gene: NA
J gene: TRBJ1-1
CDR3 length: 17
CDR3 DNA: TGCGCCAGCAGCTTGGCCGGCGTACTCCTCGGGAACACTGAAGCTTTTTTT
CDR3 protein: CASSLAGVLLGNTEAFF

V gene: TRBV19
D gene: TRBD1
J gene: TRBJ1-2
CDR3 length: 15
CDR3 DNA: TGTGCCAGTAGTTTAAGGACAGGGGCCAACTATGGCTACACCTTC
CDR3 protein: CASSLRTGANYGYTF

V gene: TRBV9
D gene: TRBD1
J gene: TRBJ2-5
CDR3 length: 14
CDR3 DNA: TGTGCCAGCAGCGCCGGGACAGGGTGGGAGACCCAGTACTTC
CDR3 protein: CASSAGTGWETQYF

V gene: TRBV5-5
D gene: TRBD1
J gene: TRBJ2-7
CDR3 length: 15
CDR3 DNA: TGTGCCAGCAGCCCGCAGACAGGGTTGACCTACGAGCAGTACTTC
CDR3 protein: CASSPQTGLTYEQYF

V gene: TRBV5-8
D gene: TRBD2
J gene: TRBJ2-2
CDR3 length: 16
CDR3 DNA: TGTGCCAGCAGTCTTGGACTAGCGGCGAACACCGGGGAGCTGTTTTTT
CDR3 protein: CASSLGLAANTGELFF

V gene: TRBV27
D gene: NA
J gene: TRBJ2-1
CDR3 length: 17
CDR3 DNA: TGTGCCAGCGGCGGGGGCGTAGCGGACAGCTCCTACAATGAGCAGTTCTTC
CDR3 protein: CASGGGVADSSYNEQFF

V gene: TRBV11-3
D gene: TRBD2
J gene: TRBJ2-3
CDR3 length: 16
CDR3 DNA: TGTGCCAGCAGCTTAGGTGGCGGGAGCGGGACAGATACGCAGTATTTT
CDR3 protein: CASSLGGGSGTDTQYF

V gene: TRBV30
D gene: NA
J gene: TRBJ2-7
CDR3 length: 14
CDR3 DNA: TGTGCCTGGAGGAGGAATTCTCCTCCCTACGAGCAGTACTTC
CDR3 protein: CAWRRNSPPYEQYF

V gene: TRBV9
D gene: NA
J gene: TRBJ1-2
CDR3 length: 13
CDR3 DNA: TGTGCCAGCGCTTTGGACACGGCATATGGCTACACCTTC
CDR3 protein: CASALDTAYGYTF